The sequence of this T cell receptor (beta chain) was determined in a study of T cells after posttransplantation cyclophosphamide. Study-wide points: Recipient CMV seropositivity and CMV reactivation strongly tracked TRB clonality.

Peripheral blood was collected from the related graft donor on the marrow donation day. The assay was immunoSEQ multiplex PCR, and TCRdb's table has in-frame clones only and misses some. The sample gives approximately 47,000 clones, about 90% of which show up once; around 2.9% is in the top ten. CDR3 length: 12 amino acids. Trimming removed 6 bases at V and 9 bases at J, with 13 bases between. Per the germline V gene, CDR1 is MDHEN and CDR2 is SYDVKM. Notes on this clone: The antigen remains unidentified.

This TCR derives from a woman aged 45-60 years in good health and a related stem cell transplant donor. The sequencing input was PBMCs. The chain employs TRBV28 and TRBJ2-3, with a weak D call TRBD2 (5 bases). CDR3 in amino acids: CASSTGSGTQYF. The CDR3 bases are TGTGCCAGCAGCACCGGGTCGGGGACGCAGTATTTT.